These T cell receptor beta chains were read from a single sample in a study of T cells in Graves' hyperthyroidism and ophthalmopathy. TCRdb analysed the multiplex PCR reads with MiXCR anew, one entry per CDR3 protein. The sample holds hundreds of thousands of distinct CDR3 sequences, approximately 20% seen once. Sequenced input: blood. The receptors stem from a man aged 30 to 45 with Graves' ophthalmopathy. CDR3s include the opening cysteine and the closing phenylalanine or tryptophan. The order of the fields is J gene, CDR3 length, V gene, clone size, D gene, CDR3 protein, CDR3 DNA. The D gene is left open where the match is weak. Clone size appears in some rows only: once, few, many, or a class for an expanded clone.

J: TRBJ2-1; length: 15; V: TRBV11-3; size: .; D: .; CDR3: CASSLPLDHYNEQFF; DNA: TGTGCCAGCAGTTTGCCACTGGACCACTACAATGAGCAGTTCTTC
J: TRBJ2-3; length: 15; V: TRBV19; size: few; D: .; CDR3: CASSIDGGGQDTQYF; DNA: TGTGCCAGTAGTATAGATGGTGGGGGCCAAGATACGCAGTATTTT
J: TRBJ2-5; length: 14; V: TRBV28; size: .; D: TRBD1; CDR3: CASSLDRARKTQYF; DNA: TGTGCCAGCAGTCTTGACAGGGCAAGGAAGACCCAGTACTTC
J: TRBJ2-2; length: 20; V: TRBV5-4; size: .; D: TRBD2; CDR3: CASSPEFGLAGGRFGGELFF; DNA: TGTGCCAGCAGCCCAGAATTCGGACTAGCGGGAGGGCGGTTCGGCGGGGAGCTGTTTTTT
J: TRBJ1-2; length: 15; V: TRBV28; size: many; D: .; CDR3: CASSPPPGARHGYTF; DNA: TGTGCCAGCAGTCCCCCCCCGGGGGCCCGTCATGGCTACACCTTC
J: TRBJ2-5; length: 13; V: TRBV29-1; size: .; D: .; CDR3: CSCRGPYQETQYF; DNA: TGCAGCTGCAGGGGTCCCTACCAAGAGACCCAGTACTTC
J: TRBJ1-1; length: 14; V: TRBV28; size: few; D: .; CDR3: CASSPRPDGTEAFF; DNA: TGTGCCAGCAGTCCTAGACCCGACGGGACTGAAGCTTTCTTT
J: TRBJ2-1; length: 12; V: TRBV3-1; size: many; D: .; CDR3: CASSQGSNEQFF; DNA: TGTGCCAGCAGCCAGGGTTCCAATGAGCAGTTCTTC
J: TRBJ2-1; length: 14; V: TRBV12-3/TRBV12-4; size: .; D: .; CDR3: CASSSRGIYNEQFF; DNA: TGTGCCAGCAGTTCTCGCGGGATCTACAATGAGCAGTTCTTC
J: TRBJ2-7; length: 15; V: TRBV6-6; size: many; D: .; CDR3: CASSYLEVPSYEQYF; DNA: TGTGCCAGCAGTTACCTAGAGGTGCCCTCCTACGAGCAGTACTTC
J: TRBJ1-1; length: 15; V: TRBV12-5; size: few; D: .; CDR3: CASGPGIQTGTEAFF; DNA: TGTGCTAGTGGTCCCGGGATACAAACGGGCACTGAAGCTTTCTTT